The rows below give T cell receptor beta chains drawn from one sample of a study of spatial heterogeneity in lung cancer. One entry per CDR3 protein results from TCRdb running MiXCR on the 5' RACE reads. The sample includes about 36,000 distinct CDR3 sequences, 6% to 9.5% of them seen just once. This material consisted of PBMCs, taken at follow-up. Source of these receptors: a male donor with early-stage non-small cell lung cancer. Each CDR3 is given with its conserved first and last residue. A D gene is named only where the DNA matches it firmly. Clone size is stated in some rows and not others, as once, few, many or a class when expanded.

CASSYGAAEHTDTQYF,TGTGCCAGCAGTTACGGGGCAGCGGAGCACACAGATACGCAGTATTTT,16,many,TRBV6-5,.,TRBJ2-3
CASSFDRGGGMNTEAFF,TGTGCCAGTAGTTTCGACAGGGGAGGAGGAATGAACACTGAAGCTTTCTTT,17,many,TRBV19,TRBD1,TRBJ1-1
CSARPLQRAHQETQYF,TGCAGTGCTAGACCGCTCCAGCGGGCTCACCAAGAGACCCAGTACTTC,16,.,TRBV20-1,.,TRBJ2-5
CASSVETGEENTQYF,TGTGCCAGCAGCGTAGAGACAGGGGAAGAAAATACGCAGTATTTT,15,many,TRBV9,TRBD1,TRBJ2-3
CASSERQADTEAFF,TGCGCCAGCAGTGAGCGACAGGCAGACACTGAAGCTTTCTTT,14,many,TRBV10-1,.,TRBJ1-1
CSVEGAWGDSYNEQFF,TGCAGCGTTGAAGGAGCGTGGGGGGACTCCTACAATGAGCAGTTCTTC,16,many,TRBV29-1,.,TRBJ2-1
CSVPRLGMNTEAFF,TGCAGCGTCCCCAGATTAGGGATGAACACTGAAGCTTTCTTT,14,.,TRBV29-1,.,TRBJ1-1
CAVGSGSQETQYF,TGTGCCGTAGGGAGCGGGTCCCAAGAGACCCAGTACTTC,13,many,TRBV10-3,.,TRBJ2-5
CASSLAGRATREQFF,TGCGCCAGCAGCTTGGCCGGTCGGGCCACGCGGGAGCAGTTCTTC,15,few,TRBV5-1,.,TRBJ2-1
CASSEGSQGYNEQFF,TGTGCCAGCAGTGAGGGCAGCCAGGGGTACAATGAGCAGTTCTTC,15,many,TRBV25-1,.,TRBJ2-1
CASSPRQYTEAFF,TGTGCCAGCAGCCCCCGACAGTACACTGAAGCTTTCTTT,13,many,TRBV7-8,.,TRBJ1-1
CASSLTGDGYQPQHF,TGTGCCAGCAGCCTGACAGGGGATGGGTATCAGCCCCAGCATTTT,15,medium-sized,TRBV7-8,TRBD1,TRBJ1-5
CASSLAGASYEQYF,TGTGCCAGCAGCCTAGCGGGGGCCTCCTACGAGCAGTACTTC,14,many,TRBV6-1,TRBD2,TRBJ2-7
CSVAGLAGGPTDTQYF,TGCAGCGTCGCCGGACTAGCGGGGGGTCCCACAGATACGCAGTATTTT,16,.,TRBV29-1,TRBD2,TRBJ2-3
CASDGGAGDTQYF,TGTGCCAGCGACGGGGGGGCAGGAGATACGCAGTATTTT,13,many,TRBV7-9,TRBD2,TRBJ2-3
CASSLVVSPYEQYF,TGCGCCAGCAGCTTGGTTGTTTCTCCCTACGAGCAGTACTTC,14,.,TRBV5-1,.,TRBJ2-7
CASRNSGDSEAFF,TGTGCCAGCAGAAATAGCGGGGACAGCGAAGCTTTCTTT,13,many,TRBV6-6,TRBD1,TRBJ1-1
CSGKGSETQYF,TGCAGCGGCAAGGGCTCGGAGACCCAGTACTTC,11,.,TRBV29-1,.,TRBJ2-5
CAISEVQGAETQYF,TGTGCCATCAGTGAGGTACAGGGGGCTGAGACCCAGTACTTC,14,many,TRBV10-3,TRBD1,TRBJ2-5
CASSPLRGSQNEKLFF,TGTGCCAGCAGCCCACTAAGAGGAAGCCAAAATGAAAAACTGTTTTTT,16,many,TRBV14,.,TRBJ1-4
CASLRGVGNQPQHF,TGTGCCAGCCTGAGGGGAGTTGGCAATCAGCCCCAGCATTTT,14,many,TRBV2,.,TRBJ1-5
CSAPRQGMSYEQYF,TGCAGTGCTCCAAGACAGGGAATGAGCTACGAGCAGTACTTC,14,many,TRBV20-1,TRBD1,TRBJ2-7